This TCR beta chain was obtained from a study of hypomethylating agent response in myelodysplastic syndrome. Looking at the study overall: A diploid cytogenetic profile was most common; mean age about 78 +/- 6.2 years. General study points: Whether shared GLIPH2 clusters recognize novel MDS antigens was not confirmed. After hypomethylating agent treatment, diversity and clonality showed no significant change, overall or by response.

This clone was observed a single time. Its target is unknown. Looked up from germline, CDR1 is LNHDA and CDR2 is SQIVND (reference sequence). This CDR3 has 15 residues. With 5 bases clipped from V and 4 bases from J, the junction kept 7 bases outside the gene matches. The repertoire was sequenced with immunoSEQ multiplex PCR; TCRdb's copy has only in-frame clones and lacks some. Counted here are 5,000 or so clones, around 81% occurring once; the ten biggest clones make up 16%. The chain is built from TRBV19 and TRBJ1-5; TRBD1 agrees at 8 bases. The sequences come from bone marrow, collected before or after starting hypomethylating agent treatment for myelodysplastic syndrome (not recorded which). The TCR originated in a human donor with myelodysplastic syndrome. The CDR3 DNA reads TGTGCCAGTAGTGACGGACAGGGCCGGAATCAGCCCCAGCATTTT. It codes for CASSDGQGRNQPQHF.